This entry features one T cell receptor beta chain sequence. In the original workflow: Amplification with reference gene primers provided the estimates of nucleated cell counts. Profiled with immunoSEQ multiplex PCR; TCRdb holds only in-frame clones, not every one. V, J and clone size reflect that table, while D and trimming were determined from the DNA. The sample gives some 150,000 clones, about 80% of which show up once; approximately 2.5% is in the top ten. This record belongs to a study of blood T cell repertoires in COVID-19. Overall study context: PBMCs, B-cell-depleted T cells, or T cells provided the cDNA or gDNA that made up the material.

CDR1 and CDR2 (germline): LNHDA, SQIVND (reference sequence). V lost 8 bases to trimming and J lost 0 bases, with 10 bases between them. CDR3 length equals 14 residues. V usage is TRBV19 and J usage is TRBJ2-2; no definite D call. The clonotype was recovered from a human donor with acute or convalescent COVID-19. The donor label of this sample is uncertain. Sequenced material: peripheral blood. CDR3 loop: CASGGVANTGELFF. The CDR3 nucleotides are TGTGCCAGTGGTGGAGTCGCGAACACCGGGGAGCTGTTTTTT. Filled out from reference TRBV19 and TRBJ2-2, the complete variable domain reads DGGITQSPKYLFRKEGQNVTLSCEQNLNHDAMYWYRQDPGQGLRLIYYSQIVNDFQKGDIAEGYSVSREKKESFPLTVTSAQKNPTAFYLCASGGVANTGELFFGEGSRLTVL.